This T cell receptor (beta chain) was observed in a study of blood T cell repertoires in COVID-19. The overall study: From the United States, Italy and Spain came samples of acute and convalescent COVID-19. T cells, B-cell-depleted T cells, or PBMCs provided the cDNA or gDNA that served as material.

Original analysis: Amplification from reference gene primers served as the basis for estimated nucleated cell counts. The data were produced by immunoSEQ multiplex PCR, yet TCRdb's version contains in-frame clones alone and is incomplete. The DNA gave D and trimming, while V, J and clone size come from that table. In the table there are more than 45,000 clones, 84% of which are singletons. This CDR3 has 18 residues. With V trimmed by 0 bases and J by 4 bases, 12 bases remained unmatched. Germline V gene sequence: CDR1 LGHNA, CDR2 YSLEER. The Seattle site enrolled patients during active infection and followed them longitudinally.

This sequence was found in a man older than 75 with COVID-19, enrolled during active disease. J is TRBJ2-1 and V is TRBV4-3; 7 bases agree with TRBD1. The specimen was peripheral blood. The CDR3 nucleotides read TGCGCCAGCAGCCAAGAGGGGCGTTCTGGGACAGCTTACAATGAGCAGTTCTTC. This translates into CASSQEGRSGTAYNEQFF.